These 23 T cell receptor beta chains were sequenced from one sample in a study of cytomegalovirus exposure and HLA in healthy donors listed by TCRdb under 2017. The receptor library was made with the immunoSEQ multiplex PCR assay. For the multiplex PCR, a mixture combining 60 forward primers for TCR Vbeta segments and 13 reverse primers for TCR Jbeta segments was used. This immuneACCESS table, as held by TCRdb, lists in-frame sequences with V and J called but not all clones. Of the missing ones, under half trace to an unresolved V gene in checked studies; the others have no known cause. This sample lists some 150,000 clones; roughly 82% were detected once. The ten most abundant clones make up around a tenth of the sample. The source material was PBMCs. The source is a man between 50 and 59 years old in good health and CMV-seropositive.

The chain carries TRBV7-2 and TRBJ2-5, with a weak D call TRBD2 (7 bases). The CDR3 is 14 amino acids. Trimming stripped 8 bases from V and 7 bases from J, with 20 bases between. Germline CDR1 reads SGHTA; CDR2 reads FQGNSA. The CDR3 is CASRTSRGGVTQYF. The CDR3 DNA sequence: TGTGCCAGCCGTACATCCAGGGGAGGGGTGACCCAGTACTTC.

The chain couples TRBV5-4 to TRBJ1-1, with D hard to call. This CDR3 contains 13 residues. Germline CDR1 is SGHNT and CDR2 is YYREEE (reference sequence). Trimming stripped 0 bases from V and 7 bases from J, with 10 bases between. Here the CDR3 reads CASSLDLVGEAFF. In DNA, the CDR3 is TGTGCCAGCAGCTTGGACCTAGTCGGTGAAGCTTTCTTT.

The V gene is TRBV28, the J gene TRBJ1-3; 8 bases fit TRBD1. V was pared by 7 bases and J by 0 bases, with 14 bases of the junction left unmatched. CDR3 size: 18 residues. Germline loops: CDR1 MDHEN, CDR2 SYDVKM. The CDR3 loop is CASKGIPGTGRSGNTIYF. In DNA, the CDR3 is TGTGCCAGCAAAGGGATACCTGGGACAGGTCGCTCTGGAAACACCATATATTTT.

The chain employs TRBV7-9 and TRBJ2-7; the D gene is possibly TRBD1 (7 bases). CDR1 and CDR2 (germline): SEHNR, FQNEAQ (reference sequence). V was clipped by 8 bases and J by 0 bases, with 17 bases between them. The CDR3 sequence is 15 residues long. The CDR3 loop is CASRGGGTSSYEQYF. CDR3 DNA: TGTGCCAGCCGAGGGGGCGGGACGAGCTCCTACGAGCAGTACTTC.

The V and J genes are TRBV27 and TRBJ2-1, with 7 bases matching TRBD2. The CDR3 loop spans 18 amino acids. Germline V lookup: CDR1 MNHEY, CDR2 SMNVEV (reference sequence). V lost 5 bases to trimming and J lost 0 bases; unmatched junction nucleotides: 13. This CDR3 reads CASSRGVGSVGSYNEQFF. The CDR3 region has the DNA TGTGCCAGCAGTCGGGGGGTGGGTAGCGTGGGCTCCTACAATGAGCAGTTCTTC.

The chain carries TRBV5-6 and TRBJ2-7; perhaps TRBD2 as D (6 bases). Germline CDR1 and CDR2: SGHDT and YYEEEE. The CDR3 spans 17 residues. Trimming took 5 bases from V and 0 from J, leaving 21 bases between them. CDR3 sequence: CASSKPPLASHSYEQYF. The CDR3 bases are TGTGCCAGCAGTAAGCCCCCTCTAGCGTCCCACTCCTACGAGCAGTACTTC.

This clone was counted between two and nine times. V and J are TRBV4-1 and TRBJ2-7; the D is unclear. Between the trimmed V and J ends, which lost 2 bases and 3 bases, there was a span of 11 bases. The CDR3 runs 14 residues. From germline, CDR1 is MGHRA and CDR2 YSYEKL. Here the CDR3 reads CASSQNSQNYEQYF. In nucleotides, the CDR3 is TGCGCCAGCAGCCAAAATTCACAGAACTACGAGCAGTACTTC.

The chain employs TRBV9 and TRBJ2-3, with TRBD2 matching 8 bases. The germline CDR1 and CDR2 sequences are SGDLS and YYNGEE. The V gene end was trimmed by 0 bases and the J gene end by 4 bases; junction bases not matched to a gene: 7. The CDR3 length is 16 residues. CDR3: CASSVVEGAGADTQYF. CDR3 coding DNA: TGTGCCAGCAGCGTAGTTGAGGGAGCGGGGGCAGATACGCAGTATTTT.

The chain carries TRBV25-1 and TRBJ1-3; D uncertain. Germline lookup yields CDR1 MGHDK and CDR2 SYGVNS. Trimming took off 3 bases at V and 0 bases at J, with 15 bases between the two ends. The CDR3 contains 17 residues. CDR3 sequence (DNA): TGTGCCAGCAGTGACGTCCGAGGGTACACCTCTGGAAACACCATATATTTT. It codes for CASSDVRGYTSGNTIYF.

V gene TRBV29-1 combines with J gene TRBJ1-1; the D is unclear. V lost 6 bases and J 3 bases, leaving 14 bases between the germline ends. The germline CDR1 and CDR2 sequences are SQVTM and ANQGSEA. CDR3 length equals 13 residues. The CDR3 nucleotides read TGCAGCGTGCGGGCCACCTGGGACACTGAAGCTTTCTTT. It translates to CSVRATWDTEAFF. Full variable domain (missing parts from reference TRBV29-1 and TRBJ1-1): SAVISQKPSRDICQRGTSLTIQCQVDSQVTMMFWYRQQPGQSLTLIATANQGSEATYESGFVIDKFPISRPNLTFSTLTVSNMSPEDSSIYLCSVRATWDTEAFFGQGTRLTVV.

V gene TRBV10-3 combines with J gene TRBJ1-2; maybe TRBD1 (6 bases). Trimming pared 3 bases from V and 8 bases from J, leaving 16 bases between. The CDR3 has 14 amino acids. Germline values: CDR1 ENHRY, CDR2 SYGVKD. The CDR3 is CAISDRDKFLGYTF. DNA of the CDR3: TGTGCCATCAGTGACCGGGACAAATTCTTGGGCTACACCTTC.

In this sample, this clone turned up a few times. The rearrangement uses TRBV18 and TRBJ2-7; a possible D gene is TRBD1 (8 bases). Trimming removed 3 bases at V and 5 bases at J, with 14 bases between. The CDR3 sequence is 14 residues long. Germline assignment: CDR1 KGHSH and CDR2 LQKENI. The CDR3 spells CASSPVQGGNEQYF. CDR3 DNA sequence: TGTGCCAGCTCACCCGTACAGGGGGGGAACGAGCAGTACTTC.

V usage is TRBV7-8 and J usage is TRBJ1-3; 8 bases are a match to TRBD1. Germline-derived CDR1 and CDR2 are SGHVS and FQNEAQ. This CDR3 is 15 amino acids long. Trimming cost V 4 bases and J 0 bases; bases outside gene matches: 2. The CDR3 bases are TGTGCCAGCAGCTCAACAGGGGGCTCTGGAAACACCATATATTTT. It yields the protein CASSSTGGSGNTIYF. Variable domain in full (rest from reference TRBV7-8 and TRBJ1-3): GAGVSQSPRYKVAKRGQDVALRCDPISGHVSLFWYQQALGQGPEFLTYFQNEAQLDKSGLPSDRFFAERPEGSVSTLKIQRTQQEDSAVYLCASSSTGGSGNTIYFGEGSWLTVV.

The chain combines TRBV5-6 with TRBJ2-2, with D hard to call. This CDR3 contains 14 residues. Germline-derived CDR1 and CDR2 are SGHDT and YYEEEE. Trimming cost V 0 bases and J 4 bases, with 7 bases left between them. Here the CDR3 reads CASSLVGATGELFF. CDR3 nucleotide sequence: TGTGCCAGCAGCTTGGTGGGCGCCACCGGGGAGCTGTTTTTT.

The chain joins TRBV29-1 to TRBJ2-7; the match to TRBD2 covers 8 bases. The CDR3 sequence is 12 residues long. Germline CDR1 is SQVTM and CDR2 is ANQGSEA. The CDR3 region is CVAGTPSYEQYF. For the CDR3, the DNA is TGCGTAGCGGGAACCCCCTCCTACGAGCAGTACTTC.

The rearrangement links TRBV7-9 to TRBJ2-7; D ambiguous. The CDR3 has 14 amino acids. V lost 1 base, J lost 3 bases, and 10 bases lay in between. Looked up from germline, CDR1 is SEHNR and CDR2 is FQNEAQ (reference sequence). The CDR3 protein is CASSLELQSYEQYF. CDR3 nucleotides: TGTGCCAGCAGCTTAGAACTCCAAAGCTACGAGCAGTACTTC.

The CDR3 DNA is TGTGCCAGTAGAAGGACAGGGACAAAATCGTGGATTCAGTACTTC. Its protein product is CASRRTGTKSWIQYF. V usage is TRBV19 and J usage is TRBJ2-4, with 8 positions matching TRBD1. V lost 6 bases, J lost 10 bases, and 14 bases stayed unmatched. In germline, CDR1 is LNHDA, CDR2 SQIVND (reference sequence). CDR3 size: 15 residues.

The V gene is TRBV5-4, the J gene TRBJ2-6, with 10 positions matching TRBD1. Germline-derived CDR1 and CDR2 are SGHNT and YYREEE (reference sequence). The J segment lost 1 base and the V segment lost 2 bases, leaving 9 bases of the junction unmatched. This CDR3 comprises 19 residues. In nucleotides, the CDR3 is TGTGCCAGCAGCTTCCCCATCGGACAGGGGGAATCTGGGGCCAACGTCCTGACTTTC. Its translation: CASSFPIGQGESGANVLTF.

This chain joins TRBV20-1 and TRBJ2-7, with no clear D. The CDR3 spans 11 residues. Germline V lookup: CDR1 DFQATT, CDR2 SNEGSKA (reference sequence). Trimming took 4 bases from V and 4 from J, leaving 8 bases between them. The CDR3 spells CSAIIGYEQYF. In DNA, the CDR3 is TGCAGTGCTATCATCGGGTACGAGCAGTACTTC.

This clone was picked up one time. The rearrangement links TRBV5-1 to TRBJ1-1, with TRBD1 identical over 8 bases. The CDR3 is 16 amino acids. V lost 7 bases, J lost 3 bases, and 14 bases stayed unmatched. The germline V gene has CDR1 SGHRS and CDR2 YFSETQ. The DNA for the CDR3 is TGCGCCAGCCACAGGGGTCAGGGGGCGTTGGACACTGAAGCTTTCTTT. It specifies CASHRGQGALDTEAFF.

The CDR3, as DNA: TGTGCCAGCAGCTTCAGACAGGGGTTGGGGCAGTACTTC. Its translation: CASSFRQGLGQYF. The gene calls are TRBV28 and TRBJ2-5; 8 bases line up with TRBD1. The germline V gene encodes CDR1 MDHEN and CDR2 SYDVKM. Trimming cost V 6 bases and J 11 bases; bases outside gene matches: 11. The CDR3 runs to 13 residues.

The J gene is TRBJ1-1, the V gene TRBV10-3; no definite D call. Deletions cut 2 bases from V and 0 bases from J, with 7 bases between. The length of the CDR3 is 14 residues. Germline V lookup: CDR1 ENHRY, CDR2 SYGVKD. CDR3: CAISEVSLNTEAFF. The CDR3 nucleotides read TGTGCCATCAGTGAGGTTAGCTTGAACACTGAAGCTTTCTTT.

This sequence joins TRBV28 and TRBJ1-2; 7 bases line up with TRBD1. The CDR3 is 14 residues long. Germline CDR1 and CDR2: MDHEN and SYDVKM. After removal of 2 bases from V and 4 bases from J, the junction contained 4 bases not matched to a gene. Here the CDR3 reads CASSLADRVYGYTF. As DNA, the CDR3 is TGTGCCAGCAGTTTAGCTGACAGGGTCTATGGCTACACCTTC.